The clone carrying this TCR beta chain showed up just a few times. This sample stems from a study of regulatory T cells in long-lasting Graves disease. Regarding time point: persistent/refractory GD, antithyroid drugs over 5 years with positive TRAb. PBMCs provided the RNA from which the TCR library was made. Combining iRepertoire HTBI primers with Arm-PCR of CDR3 regions, the authors built TCR beta libraries. One entry per CDR3 protein results from TCRdb running MiXCR on the multiplex PCR reads. The sample carries around 450,000 distinct CDR3 sequences, 20% to 25% recorded once. J gave up 8 bases and V 6 bases, and 12 bases lay outside the gene matches. Germline V CDR1 and CDR2: MGHRA, YSYEKL. The CDR3 runs 14 residues.

This clonotype originated in a female donor with Graves disease. This chain links TRBV4-1 with TRBJ1-2; TRBD1 agrees at 7 bases. The source was peripheral blood mononuclear cells (PBMCs), collected when the disease was refractory, from a patient treated with antithyroid drugs. This CDR3 is CASRASGGLQGYTF. CDR3 DNA: TGCGCCAGCAGGGCCTCAGGGGGTCTGCAGGGCTACACCTTC.